A single sample gave rise to the 20 T cell receptor beta chains below, sequenced in a study of blood T cell repertoires in COVID-19 (dated by TCRdb to about 2020). Library creation used the immunoSEQ multiplex PCR assay. What TCRdb holds here is the immuneACCESS table cut down to in-frame rearrangements. Part of the clones is not present; checked against another copy, under half of the missing clones reflect an unresolved V gene, and the others are unexplained. Recorded for this sample are tens of thousands of clones; 80% of them occurred a single time. The biggest ten clones account for approximately 20% of the sample. The sample comprised peripheral blood. The receptors here all came from a man aged 25-45 years with COVID-19, enrolled during active disease.

V and J are TRBV9 and TRBJ2-3, with TRBD2 as a possible D gene (6 bases). The germline CDR1 and CDR2 sequences are SGDLS and YYNGEE. With 0 bases removed from V and 1 base from J, the gap between germline ends came to 12 bases. The CDR3 runs 16 residues. CDR3 residues: CASSVDAGLGTDTQYF. CDR3 bases: TGTGCCAGCAGCGTAGATGCGGGATTGGGCACAGATACGCAGTATTTT.

Worth noting for this clone: Other DNA variants within this sample encode the same CDR3. V gene TRBV18 combines with J gene TRBJ1-1; the D gene is possibly TRBD1 (6 bases). This CDR3 is built from 15 residues. Trimming cost V 2 bases and J 5 bases, with 15 bases left between them. Germline CDR1 reads KGHSH; CDR2 reads LQKENI. CDR3 amino acids: CASSPEGGARTEAFF. In DNA, the CDR3 is TGTGCCAGCTCACCAGAGGGGGGGGCGAGAACTGAAGCTTTCTTT.

The chain carries TRBV2 and TRBJ2-1, with D perhaps TRBD1 (8 bases). Germline CDR1 reads SNHLY; CDR2 reads FYNNEI. V was clipped by 3 bases and J by 7 bases, with 16 bases between them. The CDR3 is made up of 15 amino acids. DNA of the CDR3: TGTGCCAGCAGTGACCGACAGGGGAGGGGGAATGAGCAGTTCTTC. As protein: CASSDRQGRGNEQFF.

This clone was recorded once. The CDR3 sequence is CASSPAREQFF. DNA for the CDR3: TGTGCCAGCTCCCCCGCGAGGGAGCAGTTCTTC. V usage is TRBV18 and J usage is TRBJ2-1; D unclear. The CDR3 is made up of 11 amino acids. Trimming removed 6 bases at V and 10 bases at J, with 10 bases between. Germline assignment: CDR1 KGHSH and CDR2 LQKENI.

The V gene is TRBV5-1, the J gene TRBJ2-7; weak D call: TRBD1 (5 bases). CDR1 SGHRS and CDR2 YFSETQ come from the germline V gene. V lost 1 base to trimming and J lost 3 bases, with 14 bases between them. The CDR3 covers 15 residues. As DNA, the CDR3 is TGCGCCAGCAGCTTGCGCGTAGGGGAATACTACGAGCAGTACTTC. It specifies CASSLRVGEYYEQYF. The complete variable domain, with remaining parts taken from reference TRBV5-1 and TRBJ2-7, reads KAGVTQTPRYLIKTRGQQVTLSCSPISGHRSVSWYQQTPGQGLQFLFEYFSETQRNKGNFPGRFSGRQFSNSRSEMNVSTLELGDSALYLCASSLRVGEYYEQYFGPGTRLTVT.

This clone has only a few counts. The chain combines TRBV7-9 with TRBJ2-5; TRBD2 matches at 12 bases. Germline lookup yields CDR1 SEHNR and CDR2 FQNEAQ (reference sequence). This CDR3 is built from 15 residues. J was trimmed by 4 bases and V by 2 bases; bases with no gene match: 2. The CDR3 is CASSLRLAGAETQYF. Written as DNA, the CDR3 is TGTGCCAGCAGCTTAAGACTAGCGGGGGCAGAGACCCAGTACTTC.

The V and J genes are TRBV2 and TRBJ1-4; D perhaps matches TRBD1 (6 bases). This CDR3 comprises 14 residues. Germline CDR1 reads SNHLY; CDR2 reads FYNNEI. Trimming removed 2 bases from V and 6 bases from J, with 10 bases in between. CDR3 bases: TGTGCCAGCAGTGAACAGGGGAGATATGAAAAACTGTTTTTT. Its protein product is CASSEQGRYEKLFF.

The chain joins TRBV30 to TRBJ2-3; the D gene is possibly TRBD1 (6 bases). V dropped 3 bases and J dropped 3 bases, with 13 bases sitting between them. This CDR3 comprises 14 residues. Germline-derived CDR1 and CDR2 are GTSNPN and SVGIG (reference sequence). CDR3 region: CAWRVQGWTDTQYF. CDR3 coding DNA: TGTGCCTGGAGAGTACAGGGATGGACAGATACGCAGTATTTT.

This clone was recorded a few times. The chain has TRBV29-1 and TRBJ1-2; possibly TRBD1 for D (6 bases). The CDR3 consists of 18 residues. Germline V gene data show CDR1 as SQVTM and CDR2 as ANQGSEA. V shed 0 bases and J shed 5 bases, with 25 bases lying between them. The CDR3 loop is CSVEDRGSDRNIIYGYTF. The CDR3 DNA sequence: TGCAGCGTTGAAGATCGCGGAAGTGACAGGAACATTATTTATGGCTACACCTTC.

The chain combines TRBV3-1 (or the pseudogene TRBV3-2) with TRBJ2-3, with 9 bases aligning to TRBD2. Germline V gene sequence: CDR1 LGHDT, CDR2 YNNKEL (reference sequence). This CDR3 contains 16 residues. V was clipped by 4 bases and J by 0 bases; unmatched bases: 5. The CDR3 sequence: CASSRSLAGSTDTQYF. The DNA for the CDR3 is TGTGCCAGCAGCCGTTCGCTAGCGGGGAGCACAGATACGCAGTATTTT.

The rearrangement links TRBV2 to TRBJ1-5, with D possibly being TRBD1 (6 bases). Germline CDR1 and CDR2: SNHLY and FYNNEI. The CDR3 loop spans 13 amino acids. Deletions cut 4 bases from V and 2 bases from J, with 6 bases between. CDR3 nucleotides: TGTGCCAGCAGTGGACAGGGCAATCAGCCCCAGCATTTT. Translation: CASSGQGNQPQHF.

Only a few counts were recorded for this clone. The chain carries TRBV19 and TRBJ1-4; 8 bases align to TRBD1. The V gene end was trimmed by 4 bases and the J gene end by 8 bases; junction bases not matched to a gene: 6. The CDR3 runs 14 residues. Germline values: CDR1 LNHDA, CDR2 SQIVND (reference sequence). This chain's CDR3 is CASSTRQGPEKLFF. The DNA for the CDR3 is TGTGCCAGTAGTACCCGACAGGGGCCAGAAAAACTGTTTTTT.

The V gene is TRBV13, the J gene TRBJ2-1; TRBD2 aligns across 15 bases. The CDR3 spans 19 residues. The trim removed 5 bases at V and 2 bases at J, leaving 10 bases unmatched. Germline V gene lookup returns CDR1 PRHDT and CDR2 FYEKMQ (reference sequence). The CDR3, as DNA: TGTGCCAGCAGCCGAACTGGACTAGCGGGGGGGGAACCCTACAATGAGCAGTTCTTC. Protein: CASSRTGLAGGEPYNEQFF.

The chain links TRBV2 to TRBJ2-1; 7 bases match TRBD2. Per germline, CDR1 SNHLY and CDR2 FYNNEI. The CDR3 has 14 residues. V shed 4 bases, J shed 5 bases, and the junction held 5 bases outside the gene matches. The CDR3 loop reads CASSAGLADNEQFF. DNA of the CDR3: TGTGCCAGCAGTGCGGGGCTAGCGGACAATGAGCAGTTCTTC.

CDR3 amino acids: CASGLGFGDRTYEQYF. The CDR3 DNA is TGTGCTAGTGGTTTGGGGTTTGGGGACAGAACCTACGAGCAGTACTTC. The chain recombines TRBV12-5 with TRBJ2-7; 7 nucleotides match TRBD1. CDR1 and CDR2 from the germline V gene are LGHNT and FRNRAP. Trimming removed 1 base from V and 2 bases from J; junction bases left unmatched: 8. CDR3 length equals 16 residues. Filled out from reference TRBV12-5 and TRBJ2-7, the complete variable domain reads DARVTQTPRHKVTEMGQEVTMRCQPILGHNTVFWYRQTMMQGLELLAYFRNRAPLDDSGMPKDRFSAEMPDATLATLKIQPSEPRDSAVYFCASGLGFGDRTYEQYFGPGTRLTVT.

The chain uses TRBV7-9 and TRBJ1-1, with 10 bases matching TRBD1. J lost 4 bases, V lost 5 bases, and 4 bases had no gene match. CDR1 and CDR2 from the germline V gene are SEHNR and FQNEAQ (reference sequence). The CDR3 totals 14 residues. The DNA for the CDR3 is TGTGCCAGCAGCCCCGGACAGGGGGTCACTGAAGCTTTCTTT. Its translation is CASSPGQGVTEAFF.

Comments on this clone: One end of the junction varies from germline; a read error may be responsible. The V gene is TRBV6-1, the J gene TRBJ1-2; 7 bases are shared with TRBD1. The CDR3 is 14 amino acids. The germline CDR1 and CDR2 sequences are MNHNS and SASEGT. The CDR3 nucleotides read TGTGCCAGCAGTGAAATAGGAGGGGGCTATGGCTACACCTTT. This encodes CASSEIGGGYGYTF.

The V and J genes are TRBV15 and TRBJ2-1; TRBD2 might be the D (5 bases). From germline, CDR1 is LNHNV and CDR2 YYDKDF (reference sequence). The CDR3 is 14 residues long. V lost 6 bases and J lost 0, with 9 bases in between. The DNA of the CDR3 is TGTGCCACCAGTAGCGTGAGCTCCTACAATGAGCAGTTCTTC. Its translation: CATSSVSSYNEQFF.

The V and J genes are TRBV12-3 or TRBV12-4 and TRBJ2-2; tentative D call: TRBD1 (5 bases). Trimming cost V 3 bases and J 8 bases, with 7 bases left between them. The CDR3 contains 12 residues. The CDR3 loop is CASSFRAGELFF. Written as DNA, the CDR3 is TGTGCCAGCAGTTTCAGGGCTGGGGAGCTGTTTTTT.

V gene TRBV2 combines with J gene TRBJ2-5, with TRBD1 identical over 7 bases. Trimming removed 3 bases from V and 1 base from J; junction bases left unmatched: 5. The germline gives CDR1 SNHLY, CDR2 FYNNEI. This CDR3 comprises 15 residues. The CDR3: CASSDPGQIQETQYF. The CDR3 bases are TGTGCCAGCAGTGACCCGGGACAGATCCAAGAGACCCAGTACTTC.